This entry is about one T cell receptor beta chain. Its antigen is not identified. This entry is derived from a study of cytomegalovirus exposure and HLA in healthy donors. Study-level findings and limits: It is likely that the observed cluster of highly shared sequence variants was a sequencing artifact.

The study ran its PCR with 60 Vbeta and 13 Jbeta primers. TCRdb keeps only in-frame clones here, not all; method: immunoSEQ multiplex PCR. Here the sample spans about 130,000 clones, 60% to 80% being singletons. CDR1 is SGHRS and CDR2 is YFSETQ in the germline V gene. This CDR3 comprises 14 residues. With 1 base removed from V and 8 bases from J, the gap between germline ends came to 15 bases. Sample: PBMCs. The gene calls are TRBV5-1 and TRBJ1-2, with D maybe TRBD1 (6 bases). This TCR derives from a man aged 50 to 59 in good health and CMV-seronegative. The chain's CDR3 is CASSLNGQSGGYTF. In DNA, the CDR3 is TGCGCCAGCAGCTTGAACGGACAGTCGGGCGGCTACACCTTC. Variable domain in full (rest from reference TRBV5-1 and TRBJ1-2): KAGVTQTPRYLIKTRGQQVTLSCSPISGHRSVSWYQQTPGQGLQFLFEYFSETQRNKGNFPGRFSGRQFSNSRSEMNVSTLELGDSALYLCASSLNGQSGGYTFGSGTRLTVV.